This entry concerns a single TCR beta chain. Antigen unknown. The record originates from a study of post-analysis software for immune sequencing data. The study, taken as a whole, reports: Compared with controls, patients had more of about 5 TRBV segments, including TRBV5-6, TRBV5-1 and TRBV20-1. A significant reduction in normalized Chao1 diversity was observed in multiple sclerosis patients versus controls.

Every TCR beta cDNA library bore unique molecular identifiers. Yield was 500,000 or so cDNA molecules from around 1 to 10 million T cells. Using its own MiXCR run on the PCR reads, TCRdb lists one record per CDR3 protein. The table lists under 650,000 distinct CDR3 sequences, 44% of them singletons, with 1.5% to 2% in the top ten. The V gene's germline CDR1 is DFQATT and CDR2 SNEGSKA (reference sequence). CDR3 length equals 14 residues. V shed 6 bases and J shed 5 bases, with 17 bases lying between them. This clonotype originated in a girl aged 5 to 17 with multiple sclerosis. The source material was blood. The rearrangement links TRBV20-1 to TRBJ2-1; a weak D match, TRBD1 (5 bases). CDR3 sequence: CSARVVKMDNEQFF. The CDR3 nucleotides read TGCAGTGCCAGGGTGGTGAAGATGGACAATGAGCAGTTCTTC.